The rows below give T cell receptor beta chains drawn from one sample of a study of cytomegalovirus exposure and HLA in healthy donors. Some clones are missing from TCRdb's copy, which holds only in-frame ones; the method was immunoSEQ multiplex PCR. The data contain under 150,000 clones, almost 85% of them singletons. The source material was PBMCs. These TCRs come from a man aged 25 to 40 in good health and CMV-seropositive. The CDR3 runs from the conserved cysteine through the conserved F or W. A D gene is named only where the DNA matches it firmly. Not all rows give a size; the values are once, few, many and, for expanded clones, a class.

D gene,V gene,clone size,J gene,CDR3 DNA,CDR3 protein
TRBD1,TRBV7-8,.,TRBJ1-6,TGTGCCAGCAGCTTAGCCGAGGTTGGCAGGGGGAATTCACCCCTCCACTTT,CASSLAEVGRGNSPLHF
TRBD2,TRBV29-1,.,TRBJ2-7,TGCAGCGTTCGGACTAGAGATTCGTACGAGCAGTACTTC,CSVRTRDSYEQYF
.,TRBV5-1,.,TRBJ2-5,TGCGCCAGCAGCTTGGATCCGGGGGGCGCGGAGACCCAGTACTTC,CASSLDPGGAETQYF
.,TRBV7-9,.,TRBJ1-2,TGTGCCAGCAGCTTAGGGCGAGGGCGTCCATATGGCTACACCTTC,CASSLGRGRPYGYTF
.,TRBV4-1,.,TRBJ2-1,TGCGCCAGCAGCCCAAACGAGGCGGGTCTGCGCTACAATGAGCAGTTCTTC,CASSPNEAGLRYNEQFF
TRBD1,TRBV28,.,TRBJ2-7,TGTGCCAGCAGGCCGGGACAGGAGACCTACGAGCAGTACTTC,CASRPGQETYEQYF
.,TRBV18,once,TRBJ1-2,TGTGCCAGCTCATCAACAGAGAACTATGGCTACACCTTC,CASSSTENYGYTF
TRBD1,TRBV30,.,TRBJ1-1,TGTGCCTGGAGCAAGGGGGCGGGGAACACTGAAGCTTTCTTT,CAWSKGAGNTEAFF
.,TRBV27,.,TRBJ2-1,TGTGCCAGCAGAGCAAGGACAGAGTCCTACAATGAGCAGTTCTTC,CASRARTESYNEQFF
.,TRBV2,.,TRBJ1-5,TGTGCCAGCAGCGAGGAGACAGGTAGTAATCAGCCCCAGCATTTT,CASSEETGSNQPQHF
.,TRBV5-6,medium-sized,TRBJ1-1,TGTGCCAGCAGCTTGCGGGGTACTGAAGCTTTCTTT,CASSLRGTEAFF
.,TRBV30,once,TRBJ1-6,TGTGCCTGGGGGCGTACCACGGATTCACCCCTCCACTTT,CAWGRTTDSPLHF
TRBD2,TRBV19,.,TRBJ2-1,TGTGCCAGTAGTATAGCTAGCGGAACTTTAAATGAGCAGTTCTTC,CASSIASGTLNEQFF
TRBD2,TRBV4-1,.,TRBJ2-2,TGCGCCAGCAGCCCCTCCGGGACTAGCCCCGGGGAGCTGTTTTTT,CASSPSGTSPGELFF
.,TRBV2,.,TRBJ2-7,TGTGCCAGCAGTGGCGGGGACGGCTACGAGCAGTACTTC,CASSGGDGYEQYF
TRBD1,TRBV7-9,.,TRBJ2-7,TGTGCCAGCAGCTGGACAGGCTACGAGCAGTACTTC,CASSWTGYEQYF
.,TRBV7-9,.,TRBJ1-1,TGTGCCAGCAGCTTAGCTAGCGGGGGATGGGACACTGAAGCTTTCTTT,CASSLASGGWDTEAFF
.,TRBV7-3,.,TRBJ2-3,TGTGCCAGCAGCTTGGGGCCCACAGATACGCAGTATTTT,CASSLGPTDTQYF
.,TRBV9,once,TRBJ1-4,TGTGCCAGCAGCCCCTGGGGGACTACTAATGAAAAACTGTTTTTT,CASSPWGTTNEKLFF
.,TRBV4-2,.,TRBJ1-1,TGTGCCAGCAGCCAAGAAATCGGTTCGACTGCTGAAGCTTTCTTT,CASSQEIGSTAEAFF
TRBD1,TRBV6-1,.,TRBJ1-2,TGTGCCAGCAGTGTTACGAGGCAGGGGGGATACTATGGCTACACCTTC,CASSVTRQGGYYGYTF
TRBD2,TRBV7-9,.,TRBJ2-7,TGTGCCAGCAGCCCCCCGTCCGGGACTAGCGTATCCTACGAGCAGTACTTC,CASSPPSGTSVSYEQYF
TRBD2,TRBV28,.,TRBJ2-5,TGTGCCAGCAGCCCGAGGGTGACTAGCGGGGAGACCCAGTACTTC,CASSPRVTSGETQYF
.,TRBV10-2,.,TRBJ1-1,TGCGCCACCAACAGCTTACCGAACACTGAAGCTTTCTTT,CATNSLPNTEAFF
.,TRBV19,few,TRBJ1-5,TGTGCCAGTAGTGCCACTAGGACAGCCCAATTTAGGGACCCCCAGCATTTT,CASSATRTAQFRDPQHF
.,TRBV7-8,.,TRBJ2-6,TGTGCCAGCAGCTTAGACGGGTCCTCTGGGGCCAACGTCCTGACTTTC,CASSLDGSSGANVLTF
TRBD1,TRBV5-1,.,TRBJ1-1,TGCGCCAGCAGCTTTGAGGGACAGGGGTCCACTGAAGCTTTCTTT,CASSFEGQGSTEAFF
.,TRBV28,.,TRBJ2-2,TGTGCCAGCAGTCTGGGGAGCGGATTCGCGAACACCGGGGAGCTGTTTTTT,CASSLGSGFANTGELFF
TRBD2,TRBV13,once,TRBJ2-3,TGTGCCAGCAGCTTAGGACTAGCGGGAAGGGCAGATACGCAGTATTTT,CASSLGLAGRADTQYF
TRBD1,TRBV28,.,TRBJ2-2,TGTGCCAGCAGTCTGGGACAGGGGAGAACCGGGGAGCTGTTTTTT,CASSLGQGRTGELFF
TRBD1,TRBV23-1,.,TRBJ2-1,TGCGCCAGCAGTCAATTGGACAGGGGTCGGGGTGAGCAGTTCTTC,CASSQLDRGRGEQFF
.,TRBV19,.,TRBJ1-6,TGTGCCAGTACCTTCCAACACCGGGGGAATTCACCCCTCCACTTT,CASTFQHRGNSPLHF
.,TRBV5-1,.,TRBJ2-1,TGCGCCAGCAGCTTGGTCGCGGCGTTCAATGAGCAGTTCTTC,CASSLVAAFNEQFF
.,TRBV6-6,many,TRBJ1-4,TGTGCCAGCACTCCCGGAGGAGGTAGAGAAAAACTGTTTTTT,CASTPGGGREKLFF
.,TRBV29-1,.,TRBJ1-1,TGCAGCGTTGAAGCGCTGGGCGGGCAGACCGCTGAAGCTTTCTTT,CSVEALGGQTAEAFF
.,TRBV25-1,.,TRBJ2-2,TGTGCCAGCAGTCCCTTACCACCTAGCGATCCCGGGGAGCTGTTTTTT,CASSPLPPSDPGELFF
TRBD1,TRBV5-1,.,TRBJ2-1,TGCGCCAGCAGCCCCAGGACAGGGAGCTCCTACAATGAGCAGTTCTTC,CASSPRTGSSYNEQFF
TRBD2,TRBV7-8,.,TRBJ2-7,TGTGCCAGCAGCGTAGGTGGGACTACTTACGAGCAGTACTTC,CASSVGGTTYEQYF
.,TRBV6-5,.,TRBJ2-4,TGTGCCAGCAGCTCAGGTCCCCTAGCCAAAAACATTCAGTACTTC,CASSSGPLAKNIQYF
.,TRBV30,.,TRBJ1-3,TGTGCCTGGATTTTAGGAAGAGGCGGAAACACCATATATTTT,CAWILGRGGNTIYF
TRBD1,TRBV19,.,TRBJ2-7,TGTGCCAGTAGTATAAAGGACAGGACCGAGCAGTACTTC,CASSIKDRTEQYF
.,TRBV28,.,TRBJ2-3,TGTGCCAGCAGTTTTGGTGGGGGGGCCGGCACAGATACGCAGTATTTT,CASSFGGGAGTDTQYF
.,TRBV5-1,.,TRBJ1-2,TGCGCCAGCAGGATCACAGCCTCTTATGGCTACACCTTC,CASRITASYGYTF
TRBD2,TRBV29-1,.,TRBJ2-7,TGCAGCGTTCGGACTAGAGATTCGTGCGAGCAGTACTTC,CSVRTRDSCEQYF
TRBD2,TRBV28,once,TRBJ2-3,TGTGCCAGCAGTTTTTCAGCGGGAGACACAGATACGCAGTATTTT,CASSFSAGDTDTQYF
.,TRBV5-1,.,TRBJ1-3,TGCGCCAGCACCTTCAATCCGGGGGTCAATGGAAACACCATATATTTT,CASTFNPGVNGNTIYF
TRBD1,TRBV19,once,TRBJ2-3,TGTGCCACCGCCCTGCCAGGGACAGCCTCAGATACGCAGTATTTT,CATALPGTASDTQYF